These T cell receptor beta chains were read from a single sample in a study of blood T cell repertoires in COVID-19. The data were produced by immunoSEQ multiplex PCR, yet TCRdb's version contains in-frame clones alone and is incomplete. The sample has tens of thousands of clones; 90% are singletons. The sequencing input was peripheral blood. These receptors all stem from a human donor in a cohort sampled during active COVID-19. The CDR3 runs from the conserved cysteine through the conserved F or W.

j_call v_call cdr3_aa
TRBJ2-1 TRBV11-3 CASSLGTSGTYNEQFF
TRBJ1-1 TRBV6-2/TRBV6-3 CASSYQGMNTEAFF
TRBJ2-1 TRBV6-5 CASRRGGRPYNEQFF
TRBJ1-5 TRBV7-9 CASSLVGGASNQPQHF
TRBJ1-6 TRBV7-6 CASSLRGPGEIGSPLHF
TRBJ2-3 TRBV9 CASSVTARTDTQYF
TRBJ2-1 TRBV28 CASRTSRRGYNEQFF
TRBJ1-6 TRBV30 CAWTLQLNSPLHF
TRBJ1-4 TRBV20-1 CSASSPGTGKEKLFF
TRBJ2-1 TRBV27 CASSLLRGIDNEQFF
TRBJ2-3 TRBV15 CATSRGAGSGTDTQYF
TRBJ2-7 TRBV6-5 CASRQGSEQYF
TRBJ1-1 TRBV29-1 CSGHSGRGTGAEAFF
TRBJ2-3 TRBV18 CASSLLGGTARTDTQYF
TRBJ2-2 TRBV7-2 CASSLLAEMNTGELFF
TRBJ2-1 TRBV7-9 CASSLTGLRGYNEQFF
TRBJ2-5 TRBV19 CASSSGFQETQYF
TRBJ1-5 TRBV7-8 CASSLALGGKGQPQHF
TRBJ1-6 TRBV6-1 CASSAQTGGEGNSPLHF
TRBJ2-3 TRBV10-3 CAISEGLAGSDTQYF
TRBJ1-6 TRBV6-5 CASSYSNRNSPLHF
TRBJ2-7 TRBV27 CASSFGGRYEQYF
TRBJ2-2 TRBV27 CASSPLTSGRVPGELFF
TRBJ2-3 TRBV21-1 CASSKVQGAKDTQYF
TRBJ2-3 TRBV7-3 CASSLQAGGIDTQYF
TRBJ2-7 TRBV11-2 CASSLSPLSYEQYF
TRBJ2-2 TRBV11-3 CASSGGANTGELFF
TRBJ2-3 TRBV28 CASSLGQAMGTDTQYF
TRBJ2-2 TRBV29-1 CSARLAPGELFF
TRBJ1-3 TRBV28 CASSLRGSSGNTIYF
TRBJ2-1 TRBV28 CASRLGGSSYNEQFF
TRBJ2-7 TRBV7-8 CASSLDLSGRIYEQYF
TRBJ2-7 TRBV18 CASSSGGLAGVGEQYF
TRBJ1-6 TRBV3-1/TRBV3-2 CATSPGQGNSPLHF
TRBJ2-5 TRBV2 CASSVWGSQETQYF
TRBJ1-5 TRBV19 CASSTQGVYSNQPQHF
TRBJ2-7 TRBV7-8 CASSLEAGSYEQYF